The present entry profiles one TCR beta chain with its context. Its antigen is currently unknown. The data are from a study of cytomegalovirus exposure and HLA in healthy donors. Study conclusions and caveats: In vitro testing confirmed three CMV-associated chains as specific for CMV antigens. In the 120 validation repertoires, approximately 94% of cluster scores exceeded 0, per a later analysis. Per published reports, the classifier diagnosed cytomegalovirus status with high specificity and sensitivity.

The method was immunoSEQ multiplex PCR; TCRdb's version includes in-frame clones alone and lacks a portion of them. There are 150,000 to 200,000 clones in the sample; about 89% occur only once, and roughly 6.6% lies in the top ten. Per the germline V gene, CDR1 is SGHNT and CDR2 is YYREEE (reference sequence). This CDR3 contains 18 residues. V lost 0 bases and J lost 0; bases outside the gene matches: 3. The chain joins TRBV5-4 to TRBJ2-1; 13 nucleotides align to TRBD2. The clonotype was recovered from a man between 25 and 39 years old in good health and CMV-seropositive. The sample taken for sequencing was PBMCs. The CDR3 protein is CASSLGLAGGYSYNEQFF. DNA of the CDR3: TGTGCCAGCAGCTTGGGACTAGCGGGGGGATACTCCTACAATGAGCAGTTCTTC.